This T cell receptor (beta chain) was captured in a study of OX40 agonist ivuxolimab in advanced cancers. The overall study: Prior therapy, whether anti-PD-1, anti-PD-L1 or anti-CTLA-4, was allowed, and less than 45% had some. Three patients responded partially, comprising one with hepatocellular carcinoma and two with cutaneous melanoma.

A remark on this clone: Antigen: not known.

The CDR3 is 13 amino acids. Trimming cost V 5 bases and J 6 bases, with 13 bases left between them. Germline values: CDR1 MDHEN, CDR2 SYDVKM. Data came from immunoSEQ multiplex PCR; TCRdb stores just in-frame clones and leaves some out. Of 65,000 to 85,000 clones listed, around 85% are singletons. Autoimmune disease history or systemic immunosuppression meant exclusion. Whole-study findings and limits: It was not determined which antigens were specifically recognized by the peripheral T cells that had undergone clonal expansion.

This chain uses TRBV28 with TRBJ1-2; D is undetermined. The sample here was CD4+ or CD8+ T cells sorted from blood, taken in a trial of the OX40 agonist ivuxolimab. This TCR came from an adult with an advanced solid tumor such as melanoma, head and neck, liver or kidney cancer. CDR3 nucleotide sequence: TGTGCCAGCAGTCGGGCAGGAAAAGATGGCTACACCTTC. It encodes CASSRAGKDGYTF.